The 31 T cell receptor beta chains listed next were all sequenced from one sample in a study of T-cell reconstitution after alpha-beta-depleted transplantation in children (TCRdb year 2016). Library method: PCR. These reads were obtained on an Illumina HiSeq 2500. TCR library preparation used molecular barcoding, with unique molecular identifiers applied to normalize quantification of the TCRbeta repertoire. TCRdb ran its own pipeline on the public reads, namely fastp trimming at Q25 and MiXCR clone calling, and kept in-frame beta chains. Rows matching on CDR3 protein sequence are summarized as one entry with the most common DNA and genes. The sample profile shows about 580,000 distinct CDR3 sequences; approximately 22% of them were found once. Together, the top ten hold over 12% of the sample. The treatment or condition label corresponds to: allogeneic hematopoietic cell transplantation with graft depleted of TCRalphabeta T cells and CD19 B cells.

Sequenced here: PBMCs, mostly from graft donor cells, sampled 360 days after TCRalphabeta/CD19-depleted stem cell transplant. Source of these receptors: a boy younger than two who had a stem cell transplant for acute myeloid leukemia, so the T cells may come from the graft donor.

A single count supports this clonotype. The chain couples TRBV20-1 to TRBJ2-3; 9 nucleotides match TRBD1. The V gene end was trimmed by 6 bases and the J gene end by 3 bases; junction bases not matched to a gene: 10. Germline V CDR1 and CDR2: DFQATT, SNEGSKA (reference sequence). The CDR3 extends over 15 amino acids. The CDR3 DNA is TGCAGTGCCGCGGACAGGGGAATCCATACAGATACGCAGTATTTT. The encoded protein is CSAADRGIHTDTQYF.

This clonotype has a handful of counts. The chain uses TRBV20-1 and TRBJ2-1; 12 nucleotides align to TRBD2. CDR1 is DFQATT and CDR2 is SNEGSKA in the germline V gene (reference sequence). The CDR3 consists of 14 residues. The ends lost 4 bases at V and 6 bases at J; junction bases unmatched: 4. CDR3 amino acids: CSAKLAGGTNEQFF. DNA for the CDR3: TGCAGTGCTAAACTAGCGGGGGGTACCAATGAGCAGTTCTTC.

The gene calls are TRBV28 and TRBJ2-5; 8 bases align to TRBD2. CDR1 MDHEN and CDR2 SYDVKM come from the germline V gene. This CDR3 region has 13 residues. The ends lost 7 bases at V and 5 bases at J; junction bases unmatched: 6. Here the CDR3 reads CASTGGGPETQYF. CDR3 nucleotides: TGTGCCAGCACCGGCGGGGGGCCTGAGACCCAGTACTTC. The variable domain in full, completed from reference TRBV28 and TRBJ2-5, reads DVKVTQSSRYLVKRTGEKVFLECVQDMDHENMFWYRQDPGLGLRLIYFSYDVKMKEKGDIPEGYSVSREKKERFSLILESASTNQTSMYLCASTGGGPETQYFGPGTRLLVL.

This clonotype was seen only a few times. The genes are TRBV20-1 and TRBJ2-3; maybe TRBD2 (5 bases). CDR1 and CDR2 (germline): DFQATT, SNEGSKA (reference sequence). Trimming pared 3 bases from V and 6 bases from J, leaving 19 bases between. The CDR3 is 15 amino acids. CDR3 DNA sequence: TGCAGTGCTAGGAACCGGGATTTGAAGAGGGATACGCAGTATTTT. Translation: CSARNRDLKRDTQYF.

This clonotype occurred many times. The chain combines TRBV12-3 or TRBV12-4 with TRBJ2-3; 7 bases map to TRBD2. There are 14 residues in the CDR3. Trimming took 3 bases from V and 4 from J; bases not matched to a gene: 4. CDR3 in DNA: TGTGCCAGCAGTTTCGGGGGGTCGGCAGATACGCAGTATTTT. Translating it yields CASSFGGSADTQYF.

The table lists this clonotype with many counts. V usage is TRBV7-8 and J usage is TRBJ2-1; D unresolved. Germline V gene lookup returns CDR1 SGHVS and CDR2 FQNEAQ. Trimming left V 2 bases short and J 6 bases short, with 11 bases between. The CDR3 has 14 residues. CDR3 in DNA: TGTGCCAGCAGCTTATCATACTCCCCCAATGAGCAGTTCTTC. As protein: CASSLSYSPNEQFF.

Ten or more counts support this clonotype. J is TRBJ2-6 and V is TRBV12-3 or TRBV12-4; D gene unclear. The CDR3 extends over 17 amino acids. The V gene lost 6 bases and the J gene lost 0 bases, with 15 bases spanning the gap. CDR3 sequence reads: CASRPDGSGSGANVLTF. The CDR3 DNA reads TGTGCCAGCAGACCGGATGGATCGGGCTCTGGGGCCAACGTCCTGACTTTC.

The gene calls are TRBV15 and TRBJ2-2, with a possible D match to TRBD1 (6 bases). Germline V gene data show CDR1 as LNHNV and CDR2 as YYDKDF (reference sequence). The V end was cut by 1 base, the J end by 7 bases, with 16 bases between. CDR3 length: 16 amino acids. CDR3 nucleotides: TGTGCCACCAGCAGAGTTGCAGGGGAGCTTGGCGGGGAGCTGTTTTTT. Translating it yields CATSRVAGELGGELFF.

This clonotype was recorded a few times. The chain carries TRBV20-1 and TRBJ2-5, with 14 bases aligning to TRBD2. There are 17 residues in the CDR3. V lost 3 bases, J lost 4 bases, and 10 bases stayed unmatched. From germline, CDR1 is DFQATT and CDR2 SNEGSKA (reference sequence). The CDR3 loop is CSASPGTSGGWRETQYF. The CDR3 nucleotides are TGCAGTGCTAGTCCCGGGACTAGCGGGGGCTGGAGAGAGACCCAGTACTTC.

In its sample, this clonotype was seen a few times. The chain couples TRBV20-1 to TRBJ1-3; no definite D call. Trimming left V 6 bases short and J 0 bases short, with 9 bases between. This CDR3 comprises 13 residues. The germline V gene has CDR1 DFQATT and CDR2 SNEGSKA (reference sequence). The CDR3 nucleotides read TGCAGTGCCAAGACCCGCTCTGGAAACACCATATATTTT. Protein: CSAKTRSGNTIYF.

This clonotype showed up many times. The V and J genes are TRBV5-6 and TRBJ2-1, with 8 bases identical to TRBD1. Germline CDR1 reads SGHDT; CDR2 reads YYEEEE. V lost 4 bases and J lost 2; bases outside the gene matches: 8. The CDR3 covers 16 residues. CDR3 sequence: CASSMRLDRAYNEQFF. CDR3 DNA: TGTGCCAGCAGCATGAGGTTGGACAGGGCCTACAATGAGCAGTTCTTC.

V is TRBV24-1 and J is TRBJ2-1, with 12 bases aligning to TRBD2. Trimming took 3 bases from V and 8 from J; bases not matched to a gene: 7. The CDR3 is made up of 16 amino acids. CDR1 is KGHDR, CDR2 SFDVKD, per germline. DNA of the CDR3: TGTGCCACCAGTGATAGAACTAGCGGGGGGCGGGATGAGCAGTTCTTC. Its translation: CATSDRTSGGRDEQFF.

This clonotype was seen a handful of times. The gene calls are TRBV20-1 and TRBJ2-3; 7 nucleotides agree with TRBD2. The length of the CDR3 is 15 residues. Trimming removed 4 bases from V and 3 bases from J; junction bases left unmatched: 10. Per germline, CDR1 DFQATT and CDR2 SNEGSKA (reference sequence). CDR3 loop: CSAKGFGEGTDTQYF. Here the CDR3 DNA reads TGCAGTGCTAAAGGTTTTGGGGAGGGTACAGATACGCAGTATTTT.

This chain uses TRBV18 with TRBJ2-1; weak D call: TRBD2 (5 bases). This CDR3 contains 15 residues. Looked up from germline, CDR1 is KGHSH and CDR2 is LQKENI. V was trimmed by 3 bases and J by 6 bases, leaving 15 bases between them. This CDR3 reads CASSPYDGLSNEQFF. The CDR3 bases are TGTGCCAGCTCACCGTACGACGGACTGTCCAATGAGCAGTTCTTC.

This clonotype was recorded at least ten times. CDR3: CASSYVGTGGTEAFF. DNA for the CDR3: TGTGCCAGCAGTTACGTAGGGACCGGGGGCACTGAAGCTTTCTTT. The chain couples TRBV6-5 to TRBJ1-1; TRBD1 is a possible D gene (5 bases). The CDR3 has 15 amino acids. Trimming pared 2 bases from V and 4 bases from J, leaving 14 bases between. Per germline, CDR1 MNHEY and CDR2 SVGAGI.

Ten or more counts support this clonotype. The CDR3 here is CSASAMRRVSSYEQYF. For the CDR3, the DNA is TGCAGTGCTAGTGCCATGCGCAGGGTGTCCTCCTACGAGCAGTACTTC. This sequence joins TRBV20-1 and TRBJ2-7, with TRBD1 as a possible D gene (5 bases). The CDR3 totals 16 residues. Germline CDR1 DFQATT, CDR2 SNEGSKA (reference sequence). Trimming removed 3 bases at V and 0 bases at J, with 18 bases between.

The table lists this clonotype with many counts. The gene calls are TRBV11-2 and TRBJ2-1; 13 nucleotides match TRBD2. The ends lost 3 bases at V and 0 bases at J; junction bases unmatched: 8. The CDR3 is made up of 19 amino acids. Germline lookup yields CDR1 SGHAT and CDR2 FQNNGV. CDR3 residues: CASSFGTTSGGSSYNEQFF. In nucleotides, the CDR3 is TGTGCCAGCAGCTTCGGCACGACTAGCGGGGGGAGCTCCTACAATGAGCAGTTCTTC.

This clonotype was observed a few times. The chain joins TRBV20-1 to TRBJ2-5; D remains unclear. The CDR3 runs to 14 residues. The V end was cut by 5 bases, the J end by 4 bases, with 17 bases between. CDR1 and CDR2 (germline): DFQATT, SNEGSKA (reference sequence). DNA of the CDR3: TGCAGTGCTCAGGACGGGTTACTGGGAGAGACCCAGTACTTC. Translation: CSAQDGLLGETQYF.

This clonotype showed up just a few times. The V call is TRBV5-1, the J call TRBJ2-5, with D possibly being TRBD1 (5 bases). Trimming left V 4 bases short and J 0 bases short, with 13 bases between. From germline, CDR1 is SGHRS and CDR2 YFSETQ. The CDR3 loop spans 15 amino acids. CDR3 sequence: CASSQGGRYQETQYF. CDR3 in DNA: TGCGCCAGCAGCCAGGGCGGCCGGTACCAAGAGACCCAGTACTTC. The full variable domain, rest sourced from reference TRBV5-1 and TRBJ2-5, is KAGVTQTPRYLIKTRGQQVTLSCSPISGHRSVSWYQQTPGQGLQFLFEYFSETQRNKGNFPGRFSGRQFSNSRSEMNVSTLELGDSALYLCASSQGGRYQETQYFGPGTRLLVL.

V usage is TRBV25-1 and J usage is TRBJ2-3; TRBD2 is a possible D gene (7 bases). V lost 4 bases and J lost 2, with 10 bases in between. CDR1 and CDR2 from the germline V gene are MGHDK and SYGVNS. The CDR3 spans 14 residues. The CDR3 loop is CASSGGGHTDTQYF. The CDR3 coding sequence is TGTGCCAGCAGTGGGGGGGGGCACACAGATACGCAGTATTTT. The entire variable domain, with the rest obtained from reference TRBV25-1 and TRBJ2-3, is as follows: EADIYQTPRYLVIGTGKKITLECSQTMGHDKMYWYQQDPGMELHLIHYSYGVNSTEKGDLSSESTVSRIRTEHFPLTLESARPSHTSQYLCASSGGGHTDTQYFGPGTRLTVL.

This clonotype was detected only a few times. The gene calls are TRBV12-3 or TRBV12-4 and TRBJ1-1; unclear D gene. Trimming took off 5 bases at V and 1 base at J, with 11 bases between the two ends. The CDR3 loop spans 14 amino acids. The CDR3 here is CASSPLVGNTEAFF. The CDR3 DNA reads TGTGCCAGCAGTCCACTTGTTGGGAACACTGAAGCTTTCTTT.

V and J are TRBV20-1 and TRBJ2-1; 7 nucleotides match TRBD2. CDR1 is DFQATT and CDR2 is SNEGSKA in the germline V gene (reference sequence). The CDR3 loop spans 15 amino acids. The ends lost 0 bases at V and 0 bases at J; junction bases unmatched: 2. As DNA, the CDR3 is TGCAGTGCTAGAGAAGGCGGGGGCTCCTACAATGAGCAGTTCTTC. Protein product: CSAREGGGSYNEQFF.

This clonotype was detected a few times. The J gene is TRBJ2-5, the V gene TRBV9; D perhaps matches TRBD2 (5 bases). V was clipped by 0 bases and J by 2 bases, with 8 bases between them. This CDR3 is built from 14 residues. Germline CDR1 is SGDLS and CDR2 is YYNGEE. CDR3 sequence: CASSVAGLQETQYF. The DNA for the CDR3 is TGTGCCAGCAGCGTAGCAGGACTGCAAGAGACCCAGTACTTC.

The chain joins TRBV25-1 to TRBJ1-4; tentative D call: TRBD1 (6 bases). V was clipped by 7 bases and J by 8 bases, with 14 bases between them. The CDR3 consists of 13 residues. CDR1 is MGHDK and CDR2 is SYGVNS in the germline V gene. The CDR3 loop is CASTGGLGEKLFF. CDR3 bases: TGTGCCAGCACGGGGGGCCTAGGGGAAAAACTGTTTTTT.

V usage is TRBV7-2 and J usage is TRBJ1-1, with unresolved D. Trimming took off 2 bases at V and 1 base at J, with 14 bases between the two ends. This CDR3 has 16 residues. Germline V gives CDR1 SGHTA, CDR2 FQGNSA. CDR3 sequence (DNA): TGTGCCAGCAGCTTAAGGTATGGCGGTTGGAACACTGAAGCTTTCTTT. The encoded protein is CASSLRYGGWNTEAFF. Full variable domain (rest looked up from reference TRBV7-2 and TRBJ1-1): GAGVSQSPSNKVTEKGKDVELRCDPISGHTALYWYRQSLGQGLEFLIYFQGNSAPDKSGLPSDRFSAERTGGSVSTLTIQRTQQEDSAVYLCASSLRYGGWNTEAFFGQGTRLTVV.

This clonotype occurred many times. The V and J genes are TRBV5-1 and TRBJ2-3; D not resolved. V lost 4 bases to trimming and J lost 0 bases, with 15 bases between them. CDR3 length: 16 amino acids. CDR1 is SGHRS, CDR2 YFSETQ, per germline. CDR3 protein: CASSLRTDFSTDTQYF. CDR3 bases: TGCGCCAGCAGCCTGCGGACCGACTTTAGCACAGATACGCAGTATTTT.

This clonotype was detected ten times or more. The chain combines TRBV28 with TRBJ2-4, with D unresolved. Germline V gives CDR1 MDHEN, CDR2 SYDVKM. The CDR3 runs to 13 residues. Trimming took 6 bases from V and 7 from J, leaving 13 bases between them. The CDR3 loop reads CASSPGPVNIQYF. The CDR3 DNA sequence: TGTGCCAGCAGCCCCGGGCCGGTCAACATTCAGTACTTC. The full variable domain, in which reference TRBV28 and TRBJ2-4 provide the parts outside the CDR3, is DVKVTQSSRYLVKRTGEKVFLECVQDMDHENMFWYRQDPGLGLRLIYFSYDVKMKEKGDIPEGYSVSREKKERFSLILESASTNQTSMYLCASSPGPVNIQYFGAGTRLSVL.

The CDR3 coding sequence is TGTGCCAGCAGTTCTCGACAGGGTGGGTATCAGCCCCAGCATTTT. Translated, it gives CASSSRQGGYQPQHF. The chain recombines TRBV6-2 or TRBV6-3 with TRBJ1-5, with TRBD1 matching 7 bases. The trim removed 4 bases at V and 5 bases at J, leaving 8 bases unmatched. Germline V lookup: CDR1 MNHEY, CDR2 SVGEGT. CDR3 length: 15 amino acids.

This clonotype was found a few times. This chain connects TRBV20-1 to TRBJ1-3; D remains ambiguous. The CDR3 consists of 14 residues. The germline V and J ends were trimmed by 6 bases and 0 bases, with 12 bases remaining between them. In germline, CDR1 is DFQATT, CDR2 SNEGSKA (reference sequence). The CDR3 here is CSAILPYSGNTIYF. The CDR3 nucleotides are TGCAGTGCCATCCTACCCTACTCTGGAAACACCATATATTTT.

This clonotype was recorded many times. The chain's CDR3 is CASSFSISRGPHDTNEKLFF. The DNA of the CDR3 is TGTGCCAGCAGTTTTTCCATCTCCAGGGGGCCACATGACACTAATGAAAAACTGTTTTTT. J is TRBJ1-4 and V is TRBV12-3 or TRBV12-4; 8 positions agree with TRBD1. J gave up 2 bases and V 3 bases, and 17 bases lay outside the gene matches. There are 20 residues in the CDR3.

This clonotype appeared many times. The chain couples TRBV20-1 to TRBJ1-6; D ambiguous. Germline values: CDR1 DFQATT, CDR2 SNEGSKA (reference sequence). This CDR3 is built from 16 residues. V was shortened by 1 base and J by 0 bases, with 10 bases between the two germline ends. The CDR3 protein is CSARGEGSSYNSPLHF. CDR3 DNA sequence: TGCAGTGCTAGAGGGGAGGGAAGCTCCTATAATTCACCCCTCCACTTT.